These 32 T cell receptor beta chains were sequenced from one sample in a study of CD8 T cells in Susac syndrome. Random hexamers were used to reverse transcribe 0.5 to 1 ug of RNA. TCRdb reprocessed the immunoSEQ multiplex PCR reads with MiXCR, giving one entry per CDR3 protein. The sample holds approximately 100,000 distinct CDR3 sequences, roughly 92% seen once. The sequenced sample consisted of CD8+ T cells from PBMCs. The source is a human donor in good health.

The chain joins TRBV13 to TRBJ2-5, with 8 bases aligning to TRBD2. The V gene end was trimmed by 6 bases and the J gene end by 4 bases; junction bases not matched to a gene: 13. The CDR3 is made up of 16 amino acids. Germline V gene sequence: CDR1 PRHDT, CDR2 FYEKMQ (reference sequence). DNA for the CDR3: TGTGCCAGCAGGGCGCTACTAGCGGCGAAGGGAGAGACCCAGTACTTC. Translated, it gives CASRALLAAKGETQYF.

V is TRBV28 and J is TRBJ1-1; D call uncertain. Germline V gene lookup returns CDR1 MDHEN and CDR2 SYDVKM. This CDR3 contains 16 residues. Trimming cost V 6 bases and J 0 bases, with 17 bases left between them. The CDR3 protein is CASRTETTRMNTEAFF. The CDR3 DNA reads as TGTGCCAGCAGAACCGAGACGACGAGAATGAACACTGAAGCTTTCTTT. Variable domain in full (rest from reference TRBV28 and TRBJ1-1): DVKVTQSSRYLVKRTGEKVFLECVQDMDHENMFWYRQDPGLGLRLIYFSYDVKMKEKGDIPEGYSVSREKKERFSLILESASTNQTSMYLCASRTETTRMNTEAFFGQGTRLTVV.

The chain recombines TRBV7-8 with TRBJ1-1; TRBD1 might be the D (6 bases). The length of the CDR3 is 15 residues. The germline V and J ends were trimmed by 2 bases and 2 bases, with 12 bases remaining between them. CDR1 and CDR2 from the germline V gene are SGHVS and FQNEAQ. CDR3 amino acids: CASSLRGSSNTEAFF. The CDR3 DNA reads as TGTGCCAGCAGCTTAAGGGGGTCTTCCAACACTGAAGCTTTCTTT.

V usage is TRBV3-1 and J usage is TRBJ1-5, with no clear D. CDR1 and CDR2 from the germline V gene are LGHDT and YNNKEL (reference sequence). This CDR3 region has 13 residues. With 0 bases removed from V and 4 bases from J, the gap between germline ends came to 4 bases. The DNA for the CDR3 is TGTGCCAGCAGCCAAGATGGGAATCAGCCCCAGCATTTT. Amino acid sequence: CASSQDGNQPQHF.

The chain carries TRBV7-2 and TRBJ2-7, with 7 bases that match TRBD1. J lost 4 bases, V lost 3 bases, and 0 bases had no gene match. Germline CDR1 SGHTA, CDR2 FQGNSA. The CDR3 runs to 12 residues. In nucleotides, the CDR3 is TGTGCCAGCAGCTTGACAGGGTACGAGCAGTACTTC. As protein: CASSLTGYEQYF.

The rearrangement uses TRBV6-2 or TRBV6-3 and TRBJ1-5; 11 positions agree with TRBD1. V shed 5 bases and J 7 bases; nucleotides not matched to a gene: 4. This CDR3 region has 14 residues. The germline V gene encodes CDR1 MNHEY and CDR2 SVGEGT. The CDR3 protein is CASSRDRGWQPQHF. The CDR3 nucleotides are TGTGCCAGCAGTCGGGACAGGGGGTGGCAGCCCCAGCATTTT.

This clonotype has a single count. This chain uses TRBV5-1 with TRBJ2-5; TRBD1 might be the D (6 bases). Deletions cut 0 bases from V and 2 bases from J, with 17 bases between. Per the germline V gene, CDR1 is SGHRS and CDR2 is YFSETQ. The CDR3 is made up of 17 amino acids. CDR3 in DNA: TGCGCCAGCAGCTTGGGGGGGACAACTACTGGGCAAGAGACCCAGTACTTC. It encodes CASSLGGTTTGQETQYF.

The CDR3 is CASSATGTGRHEQFF. DNA of the CDR3: TGTGCCAGCAGTGCAACCGGGACAGGTCGTCATGAGCAGTTCTTC. The chain couples TRBV12-3 or TRBV12-4 to TRBJ2-1; 8 bases match TRBD1. V lost 5 bases to trimming and J lost 8 bases; unmatched junction nucleotides: 11. The CDR3 is 15 amino acids.

The chain carries TRBV6-5 and TRBJ1-2; D not certain. Germline V gives CDR1 MNHEY, CDR2 SVGAGI. V was clipped by 2 bases and J by 7 bases, with 17 bases between them. The CDR3 contains 15 residues. In DNA form, the CDR3 reads TGTGCCAGCAGTTACGTAGGGCCTCCCTCGAGTGGCTACACCTTC. Translation: CASSYVGPPSSGYTF.

This clonotype was seen a single time. This chain links TRBV19 with TRBJ2-5; no definite D call. CDR3 length: 17 residues. V was pared by 5 bases and J by 5 bases, with 24 bases between. Germline CDR1 is LNHDA and CDR2 is SQIVND (reference sequence). This chain's CDR3 is CASSQAKGTAEVETQYF. CDR3 coding DNA: TGTGCCAGTAGTCAAGCCAAAGGCACCGCTGAGGTGGAGACCCAGTACTTC. Looking up the rest from reference TRBV19 and TRBJ2-5 gives the full variable domain: DGGITQSPKYLFRKEGQNVTLSCEQNLNHDAMYWYRQDPGQGLRLIYYSQIVNDFQKGDIAEGYSVSREKKESFPLTVTSAQKNPTAFYLCASSQAKGTAEVETQYFGPGTRLLVL.

The chain combines TRBV28 with TRBJ2-1; 10 bases match TRBD1. In germline, CDR1 is MDHEN, CDR2 SYDVKM. The CDR3 loop spans 14 amino acids. V lost 4 bases to trimming and J lost 10 bases; unmatched junction nucleotides: 7. The CDR3 bases are TGTGCCAGCAGTTCCGGGACAGGGGCCGCGGAGCAGTTCTTC. Residues: CASSSGTGAAEQFF.

The rearrangement links TRBV7-9 to TRBJ2-7; possible D gene TRBD2, 6 bases. This CDR3 is built from 13 residues. Deletions cut 2 bases from V and 1 base from J, with 6 bases between. The germline CDR1 and CDR2 sequences are SEHNR and FQNEAQ (reference sequence). CDR3 protein: CASSLRESYEQYF. The CDR3 bases are TGTGCCAGCAGCTTACGGGAGTCCTACGAGCAGTACTTC.

The genes are TRBV6-5 and TRBJ2-1; TRBD2 matches at 8 bases. The CDR3 has 15 residues. In germline, CDR1 is MNHEY, CDR2 SVGAGI. V lost 4 bases to trimming and J lost 10 bases; unmatched junction nucleotides: 12. Written as DNA, the CDR3 is TGTGCCAGCAGTTTCCCCGGGACTAGTCTTCGCGAGCAGTTCTTC. It codes for CASSFPGTSLREQFF.

The chain uses TRBV7-9 and TRBJ2-5; 10 nucleotides agree with TRBD2. The CDR3 runs 18 residues. J gave up 4 bases and V 2 bases, and 13 bases lay outside the gene matches. Germline V lookup: CDR1 SEHNR, CDR2 FQNEAQ (reference sequence). CDR3 region: CASSLPPTTSGEGETQYF. CDR3 DNA sequence: TGTGCCAGCAGCTTACCCCCAACCACTAGCGGGGAAGGAGAGACCCAGTACTTC.

This clonotype was found once. V usage is TRBV3-1 and J usage is TRBJ2-3; TRBD2 aligns across 10 bases. The CDR3 has 15 amino acids. CDR1 and CDR2 (germline): LGHDT, YNNKEL (reference sequence). V lost 4 bases, J lost 4 bases, and 5 bases stayed unmatched. CDR3 amino acids: CASSRSSGGSDTQYF. The DNA of the CDR3 is TGTGCCAGCAGCCGTAGTAGCGGGGGGTCAGATACGCAGTATTTT.

This clonotype was recorded once. The chain employs TRBV12-3 or TRBV12-4 and TRBJ1-5; TRBD1 is a possible D gene (5 bases). With 3 bases removed from V and 7 bases from J, the gap between germline ends came to 16 bases. The CDR3 runs to 15 residues. The CDR3, as DNA: TGTGCCAGCAGTTTGAGGGAGGGGCCCGGGCAGCCCCAGCATTTT. This gives the protein CASSLREGPGQPQHF.

The genes are TRBV3-1 and TRBJ2-1; tentatively, D is TRBD2 (5 bases). The germline V gene has CDR1 LGHDT and CDR2 YNNKEL (reference sequence). The germline V and J ends were trimmed by 11 bases and 8 bases, with 16 bases remaining between them. There are 12 residues in the CDR3. CDR3 sequence reads: CASGGLPYEQFF. DNA for the CDR3: TGTGCCTCCGGAGGCCTCCCCTATGAGCAGTTCTTC.

V gene TRBV4-3 combines with J gene TRBJ1-1; D gene unclear. Trimming stripped 5 bases from V and 5 bases from J, with 21 bases between. The germline gives CDR1 LGHNA, CDR2 YSLEER. The CDR3 spans 16 residues. The CDR3 loop reads CASSSSRSRVDTEAFF. CDR3 in DNA: TGCGCCAGCAGCAGCAGCCGGAGCCGGGTCGATACTGAAGCTTTCTTT.

The CDR3 reads CASRTGNTGELFF. CDR3 coding DNA: TGTGCCAGCAGGACAGGGAACACCGGGGAGCTGTTTTTT. This chain links TRBV6-5 with TRBJ2-2; weak D call: TRBD1 (6 bases). V dropped 6 bases and J dropped 1 base, with 6 bases sitting between them. The CDR3 is made up of 13 amino acids. Germline V gene lookup returns CDR1 MNHEY and CDR2 SVGAGI.

CDR3 protein: CSARAGGSGYGYTF. For the CDR3, the DNA is TGCAGTGCCCGGGCAGGGGGCAGCGGCTATGGCTACACCTTC. The chain recombines TRBV20-1 with TRBJ1-2; TRBD1 matches 8 bases. V lost 6 bases to trimming and J lost 4 bases; unmatched junction nucleotides: 10. Germline V CDR1 and CDR2: DFQATT, SNEGSKA (reference sequence). The CDR3 runs to 14 residues.

The chain couples TRBV7-2 to TRBJ1-1; tentatively, D is TRBD1 (5 bases). With 5 bases removed from V and 0 bases from J, the gap between germline ends came to 10 bases. Germline loops: CDR1 SGHTA, CDR2 FQGNSA. This CDR3 contains 14 residues. CDR3 residues: CASSRDGMNTEAFF. The CDR3 coding sequence is TGTGCCAGCAGCAGGGACGGGATGAACACTGAAGCTTTCTTT.

This rearrangement joins TRBV6-2 or TRBV6-3 to TRBJ2-1; 12 bases agree with TRBD2. The V and J ends lost 4 bases and 9 bases, in that order; junction bases with no gene match: 10. The CDR3 loop spans 16 amino acids. CDR1 MNHEY and CDR2 SVGEGT come from the germline V gene. CDR3 loop: CASSSPTSGRRSEQFF. The CDR3 DNA is TGTGCCAGCAGTTCTCCGACTAGCGGGAGAAGAAGTGAGCAGTTCTTC.

V usage is TRBV19 and J usage is TRBJ2-3; TRBD2 is a possible D gene (6 bases). Germline CDR1 LNHDA, CDR2 SQIVND (reference sequence). The V end was cut by 0 bases, the J end by 5 bases, with 12 bases between. The CDR3 has 15 amino acids. CDR3 sequence (DNA): TGTGCCAGTAGTATAGATCCTAGCGCTGGAGATACGCAGTATTTT. This gives the protein CASSIDPSAGDTQYF.

DNA for the CDR3: TGTGCCAGCGGAACAGGGAAAGAGACCCAGTACTTC. Translation gives CASGTGKETQYF. The chain is built from TRBV6-6 and TRBJ2-5; possibly TRBD1 for D (6 bases). Germline assignment: CDR1 MNHNY and CDR2 SVGAGI (reference sequence). Trimming pared 8 bases from V and 3 bases from J, leaving 10 bases between. The CDR3 covers 12 residues.

The chain uses TRBV15 and TRBJ1-5; no reliable D call. Looked up from germline, CDR1 is LNHNV and CDR2 is YYDKDF (reference sequence). This CDR3 contains 18 residues. The germline V and J ends were trimmed by 0 bases and 0 bases, with 15 bases remaining between them. For the CDR3, the DNA is TGTGCCACCAGCAGAGATGGTCCGGACTCGAATAGCAATCAGCCCCAGCATTTT. Its translation is CATSRDGPDSNSNQPQHF.

V gene TRBV19 combines with J gene TRBJ2-3; weak D call: TRBD1 (6 bases). Trimming removed 6 bases at V and 13 bases at J, with 14 bases between. CDR1 LNHDA and CDR2 SQIVND come from the germline V gene (reference sequence). The CDR3 spans 11 residues. The CDR3, as DNA: TGTGCCAGTAGACAGGGAGAGATCGAGTATTTT. Translated, it gives CASRQGEIEYF.

This clonotype was seen just once. V gene TRBV3-1 combines with J gene TRBJ2-2, with D perhaps TRBD2 (5 bases). Trimming took 4 bases from V and 0 from J, leaving 15 bases between them. The CDR3 has 17 amino acids. The germline CDR1 and CDR2 sequences are LGHDT and YNNKEL (reference sequence). CDR3 nucleotides: TGTGCCAGCAGCCCCCTTAGAGGGAGTACGAACACCGGGGAGCTGTTTTTT. It translates to CASSPLRGSTNTGELFF.

This clonotype turned up a few times. J is TRBJ2-7 and V is TRBV7-9; a weak D match, TRBD2 (5 bases). Trimming stripped 5 bases from V and 2 bases from J, with 7 bases between. The CDR3 spans 12 residues. Germline CDR1 reads SEHNR; CDR2 reads FQNEAQ (reference sequence). The CDR3 DNA is TGTGCCAGCAGCCCGGGAACCTACGAGCAGTACTTC. Amino acid sequence: CASSPGTYEQYF. The full variable domain, with the rest looked up from reference TRBV7-9 and TRBJ2-7, is DTGVSQNPRHKITKRGQNVTFRCDPISEHNRLYWYRQTLGQGPEFLTYFQNEAQLEKSRLLSDRFSAERPKGSFSTLEIQRTEQGDSAMYLCASSPGTYEQYFGPGTRLTVT.

The chain uses TRBV20-1 and TRBJ2-2; D remains unclear. The CDR3 runs to 14 residues. Germline V lookup: CDR1 DFQATT, CDR2 SNEGSKA (reference sequence). The V and J ends lost 6 bases and 1 base respectively, with 12 bases between them. This chain's CDR3 is CSAPKTVNTGELFF. The DNA for the CDR3 is TGCAGTGCCCCCAAGACGGTGAACACCGGGGAGCTGTTTTTT.

This clonotype was counted a single time. The chain has TRBV28 and TRBJ1-2; D uncertain. Germline loops: CDR1 MDHEN, CDR2 SYDVKM. CDR3 length: 13 residues. Trimming removed 6 bases at V and 5 bases at J, with 13 bases between. The CDR3: CASRWKDGYGYTF. The CDR3 region has the DNA TGTGCCAGCAGATGGAAAGACGGGTATGGCTACACCTTC.

This chain joins TRBV24-1 and TRBJ2-7, with 10 nucleotides matching TRBD1. CDR3 size: 15 residues. The V segment lost 5 bases and the J segment 3 bases; nucleotides outside the gene matches: 6. Looked up from germline, CDR1 is KGHDR and CDR2 is SFDVKD. In nucleotides, the CDR3 is TGTGCCACCAGTGGGGGACAGGGGAATTTCTACGAGCAGTACTTC. Translated, it gives CATSGGQGNFYEQYF.

The chain combines TRBV6-6 with TRBJ1-1, with unresolved D. V shed 5 bases and J shed 8 bases, with 21 bases lying between them. The CDR3 loop spans 15 amino acids. Germline CDR1 MNHNY, CDR2 SVGAGI (reference sequence). The CDR3 DNA reads TGTGCCAGCAGTCGGAACCAGGACGTATGGAACGAAGCTTTCTTT. This codes for CASSRNQDVWNEAFF.